The present entry profiles one TCR beta chain with its context. CDR1 is DFQATT and CDR2 is SNEGSKA in the germline V gene (reference sequence). Trimming cost V 3 bases and J 7 bases, with 22 bases left between them. The length of the CDR3 is 16 residues. These data belong to a study of blood T cells in healthy people across ages. A second PCR of 7 to 11 cycles used a sample-barcoded 5' primer and a J-beta primer mix. TCRdb recomputed calls from the 5' RACE reads with MiXCR, one row per CDR3 protein. This sample carries approximately 800,000 distinct CDR3 sequences, around three fifths of them seen once, and the ten largest clones take 25% to 30%.

This chain connects TRBV20-1 to TRBJ1-5; TRBD1 might be the D (6 bases). The clonotype was recovered from a man aged 40-55 years in good health. Sequencing input: blood. The CDR3 coding sequence is TGCAGTGCTAGTAGCCCACCCCGGGGGGCATTGCAGCCCCAGCATTTT. Encoded protein: CSASSPPRGALQPQHF.